These 29 T cell receptor beta chains originate from one sample sequenced in a study of blood T cell repertoires in COVID-19. Sequenced by immunoSEQ multiplex PCR; TCRdb stores in-frame clones only, minus some. The repertoire includes under 150,000 clones, around 85% of them detected once, and roughly 2.9% sits in the top ten. The sample was peripheral blood. Receptors originate from a woman in her thirties or forties with active or convalescent COVID-19.

The V and J genes are TRBV5-1 and TRBJ2-1; no definite D call. Per germline, CDR1 SGHRS and CDR2 YFSETQ. The CDR3 extends over 14 amino acids. V was pared by 4 bases and J by 2 bases, with 10 bases between. The CDR3 loop is CASSPSTAYNEQFF. DNA of the CDR3: TGCGCCAGCAGCCCCTCGACTGCCTACAATGAGCAGTTCTTC.

This chain connects TRBV12-3 or TRBV12-4 to TRBJ1-1; D remains ambiguous. V was pared by 3 bases and J by 10 bases, with 6 bases between. CDR3 length: 10 residues. The CDR3 sequence: CASSFSIAFF. CDR3 bases: TGTGCCAGCAGTTTTAGCATAGCTTTCTTT.

This chain uses TRBV3-1 (or the pseudogene TRBV3-2) with TRBJ1-5, with 12 positions matching TRBD1. The V gene end was trimmed by 1 base and the J gene end by 0 bases; junction bases not matched to a gene: 10. This CDR3 spans 20 amino acids. CDR1 and CDR2 from the germline V gene are LGHDT and YNNKEL (reference sequence). The CDR3 coding sequence is TGTGCCAGCAGCCAAGGTACCGGGACAGGGGGCTTGTATAGCAATCAGCCCCAGCATTTT. This sequence encodes CASSQGTGTGGLYSNQPQHF.

The J gene is TRBJ1-1, the V gene TRBV11-3, with TRBD1 matching over 8 bases. Germline V gene lookup returns CDR1 SGHNT and CDR2 YENEEA. The CDR3 is 15 residues long. After removal of 7 bases from V and 4 bases from J, the junction contained 11 bases not matched to a gene. The CDR3 reads CASTRGDRSGTEAFF. CDR3 sequence (DNA): TGTGCCAGCACCCGTGGGGACAGGTCTGGCACTGAAGCTTTCTTT.

The chain carries TRBV28 and TRBJ1-4; no reliable D call. Germline lookup yields CDR1 MDHEN and CDR2 SYDVKM. The CDR3 runs to 13 residues. V was cut by 4 bases and J by 5 bases, with 8 bases left in between. The CDR3, as DNA: TGTGCCAGCAGTTCTACGGGAAATGAAAAACTGTTTTTT. Translation gives CASSSTGNEKLFF.

The chain has TRBV7-2 and TRBJ2-1; possible D gene TRBD2, 5 bases. V lost 6 bases and J lost 8, with 11 bases in between. CDR1 and CDR2 from the germline V gene are SGHTA and FQGNSA. This CDR3 region has 12 residues. The CDR3 DNA reads TGTGCCAGCAGGCCGGACGGGGATGAGCAGTTCTTC. It specifies CASRPDGDEQFF.

CDR3 DNA sequence: TGTGCCAGCAGTTGGACAGCGGATAATTCACCCCTCCACTTT. It translates to CASSWTADNSPLHF. The chain combines TRBV27 with TRBJ1-6; possibly TRBD1 for D (6 bases). The V gene lost 4 bases and the J gene lost 5 bases, with 9 bases spanning the gap. The CDR3 has 14 residues. Germline V gives CDR1 MNHEY, CDR2 SMNVEV (reference sequence).

The chain couples TRBV5-6 to TRBJ1-2; perhaps TRBD1 as D (5 bases). V was shortened by 4 bases and J by 4 bases, with 11 bases between the two germline ends. Germline V lookup: CDR1 SGHDT, CDR2 YYEEEE. The CDR3 is 13 residues long. The CDR3 here is CASSRGGLYGYTF. CDR3 DNA sequence: TGTGCCAGCAGCCGCGGGGGTCTCTATGGCTACACCTTC.

This chain links TRBV27 with TRBJ1-6, with D tentatively TRBD1 (5 bases). The CDR3 has 16 amino acids. CDR1 is MNHEY, CDR2 SMNVEV, per germline (reference sequence). Between the trimmed V and J ends, which lost 6 bases and 7 bases, there was a span of 19 bases. Written as DNA, the CDR3 is TGTGCCAGCAGCTCAAGCGCGGGGCGGAGGAATTCACCCCTCCACTTT. Its protein is CASSSSAGRRNSPLHF.

The rearrangement links TRBV10-1 to TRBJ1-1; 7 bases fit TRBD1. After removal of 3 bases from V and 6 bases from J, the junction contained 7 bases not matched to a gene. CDR1 and CDR2 (germline): WNHNN, SYGVQD (reference sequence). The CDR3 covers 14 residues. This CDR3 reads CASSEQGIRAEAFF. DNA for the CDR3: TGCGCCAGCAGTGAACAGGGGATAAGGGCTGAAGCTTTCTTT.

This rearrangement joins TRBV27 to TRBJ2-7, with TRBD1 matching over 8 bases. The CDR3 length is 14 residues. Germline V CDR1 and CDR2: MNHEY, SMNVEV (reference sequence). The junction had 6 bases not matched to a gene; V was cut back by 4 bases and J by 4 bases. This chain's CDR3 is CASSSGTGGYEQYF. The CDR3 region has the DNA TGTGCCAGCAGTTCCGGGACAGGCGGTTACGAGCAGTACTTC.

The rearrangement links TRBV5-1 to TRBJ1-1, with unresolved D. The V and J ends lost 1 base and 2 bases respectively, with 9 bases between them. The CDR3 consists of 14 residues. Germline loops: CDR1 SGHRS, CDR2 YFSETQ. As DNA, the CDR3 is TGCGCCAGCAGCTTGCCACAGCTAAACACTGAAGCTTTCTTT. This encodes CASSLPQLNTEAFF.

The chain carries TRBV27 and TRBJ2-1; maybe TRBD1 (6 bases). The ends were cut back, 0 bases at V and 11 bases at J, with 8 bases in the middle. Germline CDR1 reads MNHEY; CDR2 reads SMNVEV (reference sequence). There are 12 residues in the CDR3. The CDR3 DNA sequence: TGTGCCAGCAGTTTATCAGGGGGAAAGCAGTTCTTC. This encodes CASSLSGGKQFF.

This chain joins TRBV2 and TRBJ1-2; D not resolved. V was pared by 4 bases and J by 4 bases, with 13 bases between. This CDR3 is 14 amino acids long. Germline V gives CDR1 SNHLY, CDR2 FYNNEI. CDR3 loop: CASSGRRSGYGYTF. CDR3 DNA sequence: TGTGCCAGCAGTGGTAGGAGGAGCGGCTATGGCTACACCTTC.

V usage is TRBV28 and J usage is TRBJ2-7; D is perhaps TRBD2 (6 bases). Germline V CDR1 and CDR2: MDHEN, SYDVKM. The CDR3 extends over 15 amino acids. Trimming took 6 bases from V and 5 from J, leaving 20 bases between them. The CDR3 region is CASSTLRAGWHEQYF. The CDR3 nucleotides are TGTGCCAGCAGCACGCTAAGGGCGGGGTGGCACGAGCAGTACTTC. Drawing the rest from reference TRBV28 and TRBJ2-7, the complete variable domain is DVKVTQSSRYLVKRTGEKVFLECVQDMDHENMFWYRQDPGLGLRLIYFSYDVKMKEKGDIPEGYSVSREKKERFSLILESASTNQTSMYLCASSTLRAGWHEQYFGPGTRLTVT.

The chain is built from TRBV6-5 and TRBJ2-2; perhaps TRBD1 as D (6 bases). From germline, CDR1 is MNHEY and CDR2 SVGAGI. The V end lost 6 bases, the J end lost 3 bases, and 8 bases lay between the germline ends. The CDR3 totals 13 residues. The CDR3 is CASRQGYTGELFF. The CDR3 coding sequence is TGTGCCAGCAGACAGGGCTACACCGGGGAGCTGTTTTTT.

The V and J genes are TRBV28 and TRBJ1-4, with D possibly TRBD1 on 6 matching bases. CDR3 length equals 15 residues. Germline-derived CDR1 and CDR2 are MDHEN and SYDVKM. Trimming pared 6 bases from V and 8 bases from J, leaving 19 bases between. The CDR3 nucleotides read TGTGCCAGCAGGATTACAGGGTCAGATTGGGAAAAACTGTTTTTT. Encoded protein: CASRITGSDWEKLFF.

The chain carries TRBV10-3 and TRBJ2-2; D may be TRBD2 (6 bases). V was cut by 3 bases and J by 6 bases, with 17 bases left in between. The CDR3 loop spans 16 amino acids. From germline, CDR1 is ENHRY and CDR2 SYGVKD. The CDR3 DNA follows: TGTGCCATCAGTGACCCCATGGGGGGTTCCCCCGGGGAGCTGTTTTTT. This encodes CAISDPMGGSPGELFF.

The V gene is TRBV28, the J gene TRBJ2-5, with 7 positions matching TRBD2. Germline V gene lookup returns CDR1 MDHEN and CDR2 SYDVKM. V shed 3 bases, J shed 2 bases, and the junction held 9 bases outside the gene matches. This CDR3 has 16 amino acids. The CDR3 protein is CASSLGLAEIQETQYF. The DNA of the CDR3 is TGTGCCAGCAGTTTGGGGCTAGCGGAAATTCAAGAGACCCAGTACTTC.

This clone was detected only a few times. J is TRBJ1-2 and V is TRBV27, with 7 bases that match TRBD1. V trimming: 2 bases; J trimming: 4 bases; junction bases outside the gene matches: 7. CDR3 length: 15 residues. Germline V gene lookup returns CDR1 MNHEY and CDR2 SMNVEV (reference sequence). The CDR3 region is CASSLGSTGIYGYTF. CDR3 bases: TGTGCCAGCAGTTTAGGGTCGACAGGGATCTATGGCTACACCTTC.

This clone turned up a few times. The V call is TRBV7-9, the J call TRBJ2-1; no clear D gene. This CDR3 has 16 residues. From germline, CDR1 is SEHNR and CDR2 FQNEAQ (reference sequence). V was trimmed by 3 bases and J by 0 bases, leaving 12 bases between them. The CDR3: CASSFNQLSSYNEQFF. DNA of the CDR3: TGTGCCAGCAGCTTTAACCAATTGAGCTCCTACAATGAGCAGTTCTTC. Together with reference TRBV7-9 and TRBJ2-1, the CDR3 gives the full variable domain: DTGVSQNPRHKITKRGQNVTFRCDPISEHNRLYWYRQTLGQGPEFLTYFQNEAQLEKSRLLSDRFSAERPKGSFSTLEIQRTEQGDSAMYLCASSFNQLSSYNEQFFGPGTRLTVL.

The J gene is TRBJ2-1, the V gene TRBV24-1; D not certain. V was trimmed by 5 bases and J by 0 bases, leaving 7 bases between them. CDR1 and CDR2 from the germline V gene are KGHDR and SFDVKD. The CDR3 spans 14 residues. This CDR3 reads CATSVGSSYNEQFF. CDR3 nucleotide sequence: TGTGCCACCAGTGTCGGTAGCTCCTACAATGAGCAGTTCTTC.

The genes are TRBV11-2 and TRBJ1-5; 7 bases are shared with TRBD1. The CDR3 sequence is 14 residues long. CDR1 and CDR2 (germline): SGHAT, FQNNGV. V shed 4 bases and J 3 bases; nucleotides not matched to a gene: 3. CDR3 loop: CASSSQGVNQPQHF. The CDR3, as DNA: TGTGCCAGCAGCTCTCAGGGGGTCAATCAGCCCCAGCATTTT.

The V call is TRBV5-4, the J call TRBJ1-2, with 8 bases fitting TRBD1. Germline CDR1 reads SGHNT; CDR2 reads YYREEE (reference sequence). The CDR3 length is 14 residues. Germline trimming cut 4 bases from V and 9 bases from J; bases unmatched to any gene: 11. The CDR3, as DNA: TGTGCCAGCAGCGTACCCGGGACAGGTGGTCGCTACACCTTC. It specifies CASSVPGTGGRYTF.

V is TRBV19 and J is TRBJ1-1, with TRBD1 as a possible D gene (6 bases). There are 12 residues in the CDR3. The germline gives CDR1 LNHDA, CDR2 SQIVND (reference sequence). V was cut by 6 bases and J by 6 bases, with 11 bases left in between. CDR3 in DNA: TGTGCCAGTAGCCTTGGACAGCCTGAAGCTTTCTTT. As protein: CASSLGQPEAFF.

This rearrangement joins TRBV10-1 to TRBJ2-4; 7 nucleotides match TRBD2. The CDR3 covers 15 residues. The V and J ends lost 5 bases and 6 bases, in that order; junction bases with no gene match: 10. CDR1 WNHNN and CDR2 SYGVQD come from the germline V gene (reference sequence). The CDR3 coding sequence is TGCGCCAGCAGTCCCGGGGCGGGAGTGGGAAACATTCAGTACTTC. Translation: CASSPGAGVGNIQYF.

The chain couples TRBV15 to TRBJ1-1; 9 positions match TRBD1. The V and J ends lost 1 base and 4 bases, in that order; junction bases with no gene match: 4. From germline, CDR1 is LNHNV and CDR2 YYDKDF (reference sequence). CDR3 length: 15 residues. The CDR3 region has the DNA TGTGCCACCAGCAGAGGAGGGACAGGGCCCACTGAAGCTTTCTTT. It specifies CATSRGGTGPTEAFF.

The J gene is TRBJ2-1, the V gene TRBV4-1; 8 bases map to TRBD1. The V gene's germline CDR1 is MGHRA and CDR2 YSYEKL. Trimming took 3 bases from V and 6 from J; bases not matched to a gene: 7. The CDR3 is 15 amino acids. The chain's CDR3 is CASSQRTGWGNEQFF. CDR3 nucleotides: TGCGCCAGCAGCCAGCGGACAGGGTGGGGCAATGAGCAGTTCTTC.

DNA for the CDR3: TGTGCCAGCAGTCGTGGACTCATCTACGAGCAGTACTTC. Translated: CASSRGLIYEQYF. This chain connects TRBV6-6 to TRBJ2-7; possible D gene TRBD2, 5 bases. Per the germline V gene, CDR1 is MNHNY and CDR2 is SVGAGI (reference sequence). V lost 5 bases to trimming and J lost 3 bases, with 11 bases between them. The CDR3 extends over 13 amino acids.